Included here is one T cell receptor (beta chain) sequence, with context. No antigen is known for it. Ophthalmopathy patients had moderate-to-severe active disease, CAS ≥3, NOSPECS ≥4, and disease duration under 3 months. Lactation, pregnancy, other autoimmune disease or uncontrolled infection excluded patients. The entry originates in a study of T cells in Graves' hyperthyroidism and ophthalmopathy. Study findings and constraints: Most expanded thyroid clonotypes above 0.001 recurred in blood. Separation of ophthalmopathy from stable hyperthyroidism was achieved by a 13 V-J model.

The CDR3 sequence is 18 residues long. V was trimmed by 6 bases and J by 1 base, leaving 19 bases between them. CDR1 is MDHEN, CDR2 SYDVKM, per germline. Authors of the study amplified TCR beta CDR3 regions from RNA transcripts. HTBI primers were used for first-round RT-PCR of the TCR CDR3. Using its own MiXCR run on the multiplex PCR reads, TCRdb lists one record per CDR3 protein. The sample shows 500,000 to 550,000 distinct CDR3 sequences, 15% to 20% of them seen only once. The V call is TRBV28, the J call TRBJ2-6; TRBD1 might be the D (5 bases). The sequence derives from a man aged 40-49 years with Graves' ophthalmopathy. What was sequenced was blood. CDR3 sequence reads: CASSSTGPGESGANVLTF. The CDR3 DNA reads as TGTGCCAGCAGCTCAACAGGTCCTGGGGAATCTGGGGCCAACGTCCTGACTTTC.